The TCR beta chain under discussion was sequenced for a study of regulatory T cells in long-lasting Graves disease. The overall study: Treatment with antithyroid drugs for over 5 years, together with positive TSH receptor antibodies, meant persistent Graves' disease.

CDR3 regions were amplified by Arm-PCR using iRepertoire HTBI primers to build TCR beta libraries. Source study methods: Samples jointly harbored 60 or so TRBV and approximately 15 TRBJ segments. MiXCR, applied by TCRdb to the multiplex PCR reads, yields one record per CDR3 protein. The V and J calls, along with clone size, are taken from TCRdb and not from the paper's own processing. The sample lists approximately 400,000 distinct CDR3 sequences, around 21% occurring once. Details on this clonotype: As yet, its antigen is unknown.

Documented time point: persistent/refractory GD, antithyroid drugs over 5 years with positive TRAb. PBMC-derived RNA was used for the TCR library. Points from the study as a whole: Persistent Graves' patients had lower TCR diversity than newly diagnosed ones.

Trimming removed 5 bases at V and 6 bases at J, with 13 bases between. The CDR3 length is 14 residues. The V gene's germline CDR1 is SGHAT and CDR2 FQNNGV. The J gene is TRBJ2-2, the V gene TRBV11-2; D is uncertain. Sequenced here: peripheral blood mononuclear cells (PBMCs), sampled when the disease was refractory, from a patient treated with antithyroid drugs. The clonotype originates from a female donor with Graves disease. In DNA form, the CDR3 reads TGTGCCAGCAGCAGAGCAGGAACCGCCGGGGAGCTGTTTTTT. It translates to CASSRAGTAGELFF. Together with reference TRBV11-2 and TRBJ2-2, the CDR3 gives the full variable domain: EAGVAQSPRYKIIEKRQSVAFWCNPISGHATLYWYQQILGQGPKLLIQFQNNGVVDDSQLPKDRFSAERLKGVDSTLKIQPAKLEDSAVYLCASSRAGTAGELFFGEGSRLTVL.